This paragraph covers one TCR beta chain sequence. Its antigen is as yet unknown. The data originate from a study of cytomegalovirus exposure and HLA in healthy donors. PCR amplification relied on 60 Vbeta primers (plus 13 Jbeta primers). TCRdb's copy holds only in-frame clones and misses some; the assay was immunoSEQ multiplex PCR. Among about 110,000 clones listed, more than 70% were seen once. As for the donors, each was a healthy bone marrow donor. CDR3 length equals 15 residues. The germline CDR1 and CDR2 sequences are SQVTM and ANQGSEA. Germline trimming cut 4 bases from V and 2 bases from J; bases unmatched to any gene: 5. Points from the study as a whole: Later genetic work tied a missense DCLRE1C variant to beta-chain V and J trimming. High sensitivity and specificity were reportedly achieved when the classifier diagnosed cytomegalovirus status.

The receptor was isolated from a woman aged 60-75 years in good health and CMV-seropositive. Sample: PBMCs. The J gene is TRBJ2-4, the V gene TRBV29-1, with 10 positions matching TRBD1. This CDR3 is CSVVGQGGPKNIQYF. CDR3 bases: TGCAGCGTTGTCGGACAGGGGGGGCCCAAAAACATTCAGTACTTC.